Following are 26 T cell receptor beta chains from one sample sequenced in a study of T-cell reconstitution after alpha-beta-depleted transplantation in children. The TCRbeta library incorporated unique molecular identifiers. One entry per CDR3 protein, called by TCRdb with MiXCR from the PCR reads. The sample contains 600,000 to 800,000 distinct CDR3 sequences, 13% of which appear only once. This specimen consisted of PBMCs, obtained before TCRalphabeta/CD19-depleted stem cell transplant. The receptors stem from a girl aged 2-10 years with congenital amegakaryocytic thrombocytopenia, due to receive a stem cell transplant.

This clonotype came up many times. CDR3 loop: CASSQVHNEQFF. CDR3 DNA: TGCGCCAGCAGCCAAGTCCACAATGAGCAGTTCTTC. J is TRBJ2-1 and V is TRBV4-1; D remains ambiguous. Between the trimmed V and J ends, which lost 1 base and 5 bases, there was a span of 3 bases. From germline, CDR1 is MGHRA and CDR2 YSYEKL. The CDR3 runs 12 residues.

The chain joins TRBV20-1 to TRBJ2-1; no clear D gene. The CDR3 sequence is 13 residues long. In germline, CDR1 is DFQATT, CDR2 SNEGSKA (reference sequence). The V end lost 3 bases, the J end lost 7 bases, and 13 bases lay between the germline ends. For the CDR3, the DNA is TGCAGTGCTAGCGAACCCCTGGGGAATGAGCAGTTCTTC. Amino acids: CSASEPLGNEQFF.

This clonotype has a count of ten or more. The chain is built from TRBV20-1 and TRBJ2-7, with TRBD2 identical over 13 bases. Germline CDR1 and CDR2: DFQATT and SNEGSKA (reference sequence). Trimming at V came to 1 base and at J to 3 bases, leaving 12 bases not matched to a gene. CDR3 length: 18 residues. The CDR3 DNA sequence: TGCAGTGCTAGAGGCGATCCGGGACTAGCGGGAATTTTCTACGAGCAGTACTTC. It encodes CSARGDPGLAGIFYEQYF.

The chain uses TRBV5-1 and TRBJ2-1; 11 positions agree with TRBD2. The germline V gene has CDR1 SGHRS and CDR2 YFSETQ. The CDR3 length is 16 residues. The ends lost 5 bases at V and 0 bases at J; junction bases unmatched: 4. For the CDR3, the DNA is TGCGCCAGCAGGAAAACTAGCGGGAGCTCCTACAATGAGCAGTTCTTC. Encoded protein: CASRKTSGSSYNEQFF.

This clonotype was detected many times. This rearrangement joins TRBV14 to TRBJ2-1; possibly TRBD1 or TRBD2 for D (6 bases each). V was trimmed by 2 bases and J by 3 bases, leaving 20 bases between them. Germline V gene data show CDR1 as SGHDN and CDR2 as FVKESK. This CDR3 region has 18 residues. CDR3 in DNA: TGTGCCAGCAGCCAAAAGGGGGGCTTTGGGGACCTCTACAATGAGCAGTTCTTC. It yields the protein CASSQKGGFGDLYNEQFF.

This clonotype has ten or more counts. The rearrangement uses TRBV27 and TRBJ1-1; D is possibly TRBD1 (5 bases). V was cut by 2 bases and J by 7 bases, with 11 bases left in between. Germline V lookup: CDR1 MNHEY, CDR2 SMNVEV (reference sequence). This CDR3 is built from 13 residues. The CDR3 sequence is CASSLQGGLEAFF. As DNA, the CDR3 is TGTGCCAGCAGTTTACAGGGAGGCCTTGAAGCTTTCTTT.

Of note for this clonotype: This may stem from a read error, because a much larger clone lies one nucleotide away. The CDR3: CASSDFNWRQRNTTYF. The DNA of the CDR3 is TGTGCCAGCAGTGATTTTAACTGGAGGCAAAGAAACACCACATATTTT. The chain employs TRBV25-1 and TRBJ1-3; D remains unclear. Germline CDR1 MGHDK, CDR2 SYGVNS. This CDR3 comprises 16 residues.

In its sample, this clonotype was seen many times. The V gene is TRBV20-1, the J gene TRBJ2-1, with TRBD1 identical over 10 bases. The germline gives CDR1 DFQATT, CDR2 SNEGSKA (reference sequence). The CDR3 contains 13 residues. CDR3 in DNA: TGCAGCGTACCGGACAGGGGGGACAATGAGCAGTTCTTC. It codes for CSVPDRGDNEQFF.

This clonotype was seen a handful of times. The CDR3 DNA is TGCGCCAGCAGCCAAGAAGGGACTTCCTACAATGAGCAGTTCTTC. Amino acid sequence: CASSQEGTSYNEQFF. The gene calls are TRBV4-1 and TRBJ2-1, with D possibly TRBD2 on 6 matching bases. The V end was cut by 0 bases, the J end by 1 base, with 7 bases between. The CDR3 consists of 15 residues. Germline-derived CDR1 and CDR2 are MGHRA and YSYEKL.

CDR3 sequence reads: CASSPGPGWYEQYF. CDR3 sequence (DNA): TGTGCCAGCTCCCCGGGACCCGGATGGTACGAGCAGTACTTC. V usage is TRBV11-1 and J usage is TRBJ2-7, with D perhaps assigned TRBD1 or TRBD2 (5 bases each). The CDR3 is 14 amino acids. CDR1 and CDR2 (germline): SGHAT, FQDESV (reference sequence). The ends were cut back, 8 bases at V and 4 bases at J, with 18 bases in the middle. Combining the CDR3 with reference TRBV11-1 and TRBJ2-7 gives the whole variable domain EAEVAQSPRYKITEKSQAVAFWCDPISGHATLYWYRQILGQGPELLVQFQDESVVDDSQLPKDRFSAERLKGVDSTLKIQPAELGDSAMYLCASSPGPGWYEQYFGPGTRLTVT.

This clonotype was counted at least ten times. This chain connects TRBV7-2 to TRBJ2-5; 10 bases are a match to TRBD2. Germline trimming cut 1 base from V and 5 bases from J; bases unmatched to any gene: 7. The CDR3 is 16 amino acids. Germline values: CDR1 SGHTA, CDR2 FQGNSA. The DNA for the CDR3 is TGTGCCAGCAGCTTAGGGACTAGCGGACAGGGCGAGACCCAGTACTTC. It specifies CASSLGTSGQGETQYF.

This clonotype was seen a handful of times. The chain couples TRBV5-1 to TRBJ2-1, with unresolved D. The V gene's germline CDR1 is SGHRS and CDR2 YFSETQ. V dropped 6 bases and J dropped 8 bases, with 9 bases sitting between them. This CDR3 has 11 amino acids. The CDR3 DNA follows: TGCGCCAGCACAATGTGGGATGAGCAGTTCTTC. This gives the protein CASTMWDEQFF.

DNA for the CDR3: TGTGCCAGCAGCTTAACGTTTAGGGGCCCCGGGGAGCTGTTTTTT. This codes for CASSLTFRGPGELFF. V gene TRBV7-6 combines with J gene TRBJ2-2; D is possibly TRBD1 (5 bases). V was trimmed by 2 bases and J by 6 bases, leaving 13 bases between them. Looked up from germline, CDR1 is SGHVS and CDR2 is FNYEAQ. CDR3 length equals 15 residues.

Many counts were recorded for this clonotype. This rearrangement joins TRBV12-3 or TRBV12-4 to TRBJ2-2; D is ambiguous. The ends were cut back, 7 bases at V and 5 bases at J, with 5 bases in the middle. The CDR3 contains 11 residues. The CDR3 sequence: CASKETGELFF. The CDR3 coding sequence is TGTGCCAGCAAAGAAACCGGGGAGCTGTTTTTT.

This clonotype has at least ten counts. V and J are TRBV24-1 and TRBJ2-1; tentative D call: TRBD2 (6 bases). Germline assignment: CDR1 KGHDR and CDR2 SFDVKD. The V end was cut by 3 bases, the J end by 5 bases, with 16 bases between. The CDR3 length is 16 residues. The CDR3 DNA is TGTGCCACCAGTGATACACTAGCTCCAAGCAACAATGAGCAGTTCTTC. It is translated as CATSDTLAPSNNEQFF.

This clonotype appeared a few times. The CDR3 nucleotides read TGTGCCAGCAGCTTAGAGCCCTGGGGCGGGAACTATGGCTACACCTTC. Its translation is CASSLEPWGGNYGYTF. This chain uses TRBV7-8 with TRBJ1-2, with D possibly TRBD1 on 5 matching bases. Germline CDR1 is SGHVS and CDR2 is FQNEAQ. Deletions cut 1 base from V and 2 bases from J, with 14 bases between. The CDR3 sequence is 16 residues long.

This clonotype was seen a handful of times. The chain couples TRBV2 to TRBJ1-1; no clear D gene. From germline, CDR1 is SNHLY and CDR2 FYNNEI. Between the trimmed V and J ends, which lost 5 bases and 0 bases, there was a span of 13 bases. This CDR3 is 15 amino acids long. CDR3 in amino acids: CASSLSDIMNTEAFF. CDR3 DNA sequence: TGTGCCAGCAGTCTTTCCGACATTATGAACACTGAAGCTTTCTTT. The full variable domain, its missing parts supplied by reference TRBV2 and TRBJ1-1, is EPEVTQTPSHQVTQMGQEVILRCVPISNHLYFYWYRQILGQKVEFLVSFYNNEISEKSEIFDDQFSVERPDGSNFTLKIRSTKLEDSAMYFCASSLSDIMNTEAFFGQGTRLTVV.

This clonotype was counted a single time. This rearrangement joins TRBV7-6 to TRBJ2-2; 7 bases line up with TRBD2. Germline V gives CDR1 SGHVS, CDR2 FNYEAQ. The CDR3 is 17 residues long. With 6 bases clipped from V and 4 bases from J, the junction kept 14 bases outside the gene matches. The CDR3 here is CASSYTDLTGGTGELFF. CDR3 DNA sequence: TGTGCCAGCAGTTATACTGACCTCACGGGGGGCACCGGGGAGCTGTTTTTT.

Ten or more counts support this clonotype. The chain combines TRBV7-9 with TRBJ2-1; either TRBD1 or TRBD2 may supply D (6 bases each). There are 17 residues in the CDR3. Deletions cut 5 bases from V and 7 bases from J, with 24 bases between. The germline CDR1 and CDR2 sequences are SEHNR and FQNEAQ (reference sequence). Here the CDR3 reads CASSDTGGKTGSNEQFF. As DNA, the CDR3 is TGTGCCAGCAGCGATACCGGGGGAAAGACAGGTTCAAATGAGCAGTTCTTC.

Concerning this clonotype itself: A read error may produce the germline difference seen at one junction end. The chain is built from TRBV7-8 and TRBJ2-7; TRBD1 matches at 7 bases. Germline V gives CDR1 SGHVS, CDR2 FQNEAQ. This CDR3 is built from 13 residues. The CDR3 is CASSLDRLYEKYF. CDR3 nucleotides: TGTGCCAGCAGCTTGGACAGGCTCTACGAGAAGTACTTC.

The chain links TRBV15 to TRBJ1-2, with D possibly being TRBD1 (5 bases). CDR3 length: 14 amino acids. Germline values: CDR1 LNHNV, CDR2 YYDKDF (reference sequence). Trimming pared 0 bases from V and 3 bases from J, leaving 8 bases between. The chain's CDR3 is CATSRDRGDYGYTF. The CDR3 DNA sequence: TGTGCCACCAGCAGAGATCGGGGGGACTATGGCTACACCTTC.

This clonotype was recorded a few times. The chain joins TRBV11-1 to TRBJ2-1; 8 positions agree with TRBD2. The V gene end was trimmed by 5 bases and the J gene end by 2 bases; junction bases not matched to a gene: 14. Germline values: CDR1 SGHAT, CDR2 FQDESV (reference sequence). The CDR3 is made up of 18 amino acids. CDR3 amino acids: CASSVTINSGTAYNEQFF. CDR3 in DNA: TGTGCCAGCAGCGTCACGATAAATAGCGGGACCGCCTACAATGAGCAGTTCTTC.

This clonotype was counted many times. The gene calls are TRBV9 and TRBJ2-3; no reliable D call. There are 16 residues in the CDR3. The germline V gene encodes CDR1 SGDLS and CDR2 YYNGEE. Deletions cut 0 bases from V and 3 bases from J, with 14 bases between. The DNA of the CDR3 is TGTGCCAGCAGCGTAGCTACTTTGCAGCTTACAGATACGCAGTATTTT. Amino acids: CASSVATLQLTDTQYF.

This clonotype occurred a few times. The chain employs TRBV15 and TRBJ2-3; 9 bases align to TRBD2. With 2 bases clipped from V and 8 bases from J, the junction kept 2 bases outside the gene matches. This CDR3 is built from 13 residues. Germline assignment: CDR1 LNHNV and CDR2 YYDKDF (reference sequence). The CDR3 DNA reads TGTGCCACCAGCAGACCTAGCGGGATTACGCAGTATTTT. Amino acid sequence: CATSRPSGITQYF.

This clonotype was counted between two and nine times. V is TRBV18 and J is TRBJ2-1, with a tentative D call TRBD2 (6 bases). Trimming removed 1 base at V and 2 bases at J, with 12 bases between. The CDR3 runs to 16 residues. Germline loops: CDR1 KGHSH, CDR2 LQKENI. CDR3 DNA sequence: TGTGCCAGCTCACCACGAGGGCCTAGCGCCTACAATGAGCAGTTCTTC. Translation: CASSPRGPSAYNEQFF.

This clonotype appeared a few times. The rearrangement joins TRBV29-1 to TRBJ2-1, with a weak D call TRBD2 (5 bases). The germline V gene has CDR1 SQVTM and CDR2 ANQGSEA. Trimming removed 7 bases from V and 0 bases from J, with 13 bases in between. The CDR3 sequence is 14 residues long. The CDR3 loop reads CSAERESSYNEQFF. CDR3 sequence (DNA): TGCAGCGCCGAGAGGGAAAGCTCCTACAATGAGCAGTTCTTC.